A single sample gave rise to the 25 T cell receptor beta chains below, sequenced in a study of a mutant IDH1 vaccine in newly diagnosed glioma. These receptors have no identified antigens. The time point here: week 35, safety follow-up. Mutant IDH1 20-mer peptide, at 300 ug, made up each vaccine dose, with topical imiquimod. Using immunoSEQ multiplex PCR, the repertoire was profiled, and TCRdb retains in-frame clones only, with some absent. The sample has around 32,000 clones; roughly four fifths are singletons. The sample was PBMCs, taken from a glioma patient whose treatment included an IDH1 peptide vaccine. The receptors stem from a woman between 18 and 30 years old with glioma.

The chain joins TRBV6-5 to TRBJ2-5, with 11 bases fitting TRBD2. V gave up 0 bases and J gave up 3 bases; unmatched junction bases: 3. CDR1 is MNHEY and CDR2 is SVGAGI in the germline V gene. This CDR3 has 16 residues. The CDR3 reads CASSYSSGGAKETQYF. CDR3 DNA: TGTGCCAGCAGTTACTCTAGCGGGGGGGCTAAAGAGACCCAGTACTTC.

The rearrangement links TRBV2 to TRBJ1-6; D call uncertain. Germline V gene lookup returns CDR1 SNHLY and CDR2 FYNNEI. CDR3 size: 14 residues. The V gene lost 2 bases and the J gene lost 10 bases, with 12 bases spanning the gap. CDR3 nucleotide sequence: TGTGCCAGCAGTGAACTCTCACCTGGGTCACCCCTCCACTTT. Protein sequence: CASSELSPGSPLHF.

The J gene is TRBJ2-1, the V gene TRBV7-2; D unclear. The CDR3 is 13 residues long. CDR1 is SGHTA, CDR2 FQGNSA, per germline. V dropped 5 bases and J dropped 6 bases, with 11 bases sitting between them. The CDR3 nucleotides read TGTGCCAGCAGCAGCACCCATATCAATGAGCAGTTCTTC. Amino acid sequence: CASSSTHINEQFF.

The chain couples TRBV6-4 to TRBJ1-1; tentative D call: TRBD1 (5 bases). Between the trimmed V and J ends, which lost 3 bases and 4 bases, there was a span of 9 bases. The CDR3 length is 13 residues. Germline V gene data show CDR1 as MRHNA and CDR2 as SNTAGT. The CDR3 here is CASSEGVSTEAFF. The CDR3, as DNA: TGTGCCAGCAGTGAAGGGGTGAGCACTGAAGCTTTCTTT.

J is TRBJ1-4 and V is TRBV20-1; D not certain. V was pared by 6 bases and J by 6 bases, with 5 bases between. This CDR3 is built from 10 residues. Germline loops: CDR1 DFQATT, CDR2 SNEGSKA (reference sequence). The CDR3 nucleotides are TGCAGTGCCCGGGATGAAAAACTGTTTTTT. It is translated as CSARDEKLFF.

The chain couples TRBV5-1 to TRBJ2-3; 8 bases agree with TRBD1. This CDR3 is 13 amino acids long. In germline, CDR1 is SGHRS, CDR2 YFSETQ. The V and J ends lost 5 bases and 5 bases, in that order; junction bases with no gene match: 4. The CDR3 DNA is TGCGCCAGCAGGACAGGGGTAGGAGATACGCAGTATTTT. Residues: CASRTGVGDTQYF.

This clone was counted a single time. The CDR3 DNA reads TGTGCCAGCAGCTTGAACCGGGGCCAGGGTGAAGCTTTCTTT. Its protein is CASSLNRGQGEAFF. The V and J genes are TRBV11-2 and TRBJ1-1; maybe TRBD1 (5 bases). The CDR3 has 14 residues. Germline V gives CDR1 SGHAT, CDR2 FQNNGV. Between the trimmed V and J ends, which lost 3 bases and 7 bases, there was a span of 15 bases.

The V and J genes are TRBV28 and TRBJ1-2; 9 positions agree with TRBD1. The germline V gene encodes CDR1 MDHEN and CDR2 SYDVKM. The CDR3 runs 15 residues. V lost 6 bases, J lost 3 bases, and 8 bases stayed unmatched. CDR3 loop: CASRTFRTGDYGYTF. For the CDR3, the DNA is TGTGCCAGCAGGACCTTCCGGACAGGGGACTATGGCTACACCTTC.

V is TRBV5-6 and J is TRBJ1-2, with 9 nucleotides matching TRBD1. CDR1 SGHDT and CDR2 YYEEEE come from the germline V gene. The CDR3 covers 16 residues. The junction had 11 bases not matched to a gene; V was cut back by 4 bases and J by 4 bases. The CDR3 reads CASSLGDRASSYGYTF. The CDR3 DNA follows: TGTGCCAGCAGCCTAGGGGACAGGGCCTCTTCCTATGGCTACACCTTC.

This clone is categorized as large. J is TRBJ1-1 and V is TRBV9, with D tentatively TRBD1 (5 bases). Germline-derived CDR1 and CDR2 are SGDLS and YYNGEE. The CDR3 spans 14 residues. Trimming pared 3 bases from V and 4 bases from J, leaving 13 bases between. The CDR3 sequence is CASSAPGAATEAFF. Written as DNA, the CDR3 is TGTGCCAGCAGCGCCCCCGGGGCAGCCACTGAAGCTTTCTTT.

The rearrangement joins TRBV7-2 to TRBJ2-1; 7 positions agree with TRBD2. There are 12 residues in the CDR3. Germline values: CDR1 SGHTA, CDR2 FQGNSA. The ends lost 6 bases at V and 7 bases at J; junction bases unmatched: 3. This CDR3 reads CASRWEGNEQFF. The DNA of the CDR3 is TGTGCCAGCAGGTGGGAGGGGAATGAGCAGTTCTTC.

This clone was seen more than once but under ten times. This chain links TRBV5-4 with TRBJ1-1; D remains ambiguous. Trimming removed 4 bases at V and 8 bases at J, with 9 bases between. This CDR3 region has 11 residues. Germline values: CDR1 SGHNT, CDR2 YYREEE (reference sequence). The CDR3 nucleotides are TGTGCCAGCAGCACATCCCAAGAAGCTTTCTTT. It yields the protein CASSTSQEAFF.

The chain links TRBV29-1 to TRBJ2-1, with D unclear. Germline V gene lookup returns CDR1 SQVTM and CDR2 ANQGSEA. This CDR3 has 13 residues. V dropped 1 base and J dropped 0 bases, with 4 bases sitting between them. The CDR3 loop reads CSVEAPSYNEQFF. In DNA form, the CDR3 reads TGCAGCGTTGAAGCTCCCTCCTACAATGAGCAGTTCTTC.

The chain combines TRBV21-1 with TRBJ2-4; the table gives TRBD1 as D, unverified against the DNA. TRBV21-1 has pseudogene status. This CDR3 spans 16 amino acids. In DNA form, the CDR3 reads TGTGCCAGCAGCAGGGGGACAGGGACGGCCAAAAACATTCAGTACTTC. Amino acid sequence: CASSRGTGTAKNIQYF.

V usage is TRBV7-9 and J usage is TRBJ2-3; either TRBD1 or TRBD2 may fit D (6 bases each). The CDR3 covers 16 residues. Germline assignment: CDR1 SEHNR and CDR2 FQNEAQ (reference sequence). The V end was cut by 5 bases, the J end by 2 bases, with 17 bases between. The CDR3 loop reads CASSPSRGGPTDTQYF. In DNA form, the CDR3 reads TGTGCCAGCAGCCCCAGCCGAGGGGGGCCCACAGATACGCAGTATTTT.

The V call is TRBV18, the J call TRBJ2-5; D unclear. Between the trimmed V and J ends, which lost 0 bases and 6 bases, there was a span of 5 bases. The CDR3 covers 12 residues. The germline V gene has CDR1 KGHSH and CDR2 LQKENI. CDR3 protein: CASSPPGQTQYF. The DNA of the CDR3 is TGTGCCAGCTCACCACCTGGGCAGACCCAGTACTTC.

This CDR3 reads CASSLDGAFYGEAFF. The DNA for the CDR3 is TGTGCCAGCAGCTTAGACGGAGCCTTCTACGGTGAAGCTTTCTTT. The chain combines TRBV7-9 with TRBJ1-1, with D uncertain. CDR3 size: 15 residues. The germline V gene has CDR1 SEHNR and CDR2 FQNEAQ (reference sequence). V lost 1 base, J lost 7 bases, and 16 bases lay in between. Combining the CDR3 with reference TRBV7-9 and TRBJ1-1 gives the whole variable domain DTGVSQNPRHKITKRGQNVTFRCDPISEHNRLYWYRQTLGQGPEFLTYFQNEAQLEKSRLLSDRFSAERPKGSFSTLEIQRTEQGDSAMYLCASSLDGAFYGEAFFGQGTRLTVV.

The chain joins TRBV19 to TRBJ2-7, with 9 bases lining up with TRBD1. J was trimmed by 1 base and V by 5 bases; bases with no gene match: 3. The CDR3 is made up of 14 amino acids. Germline-derived CDR1 and CDR2 are LNHDA and SQIVND (reference sequence). The CDR3 coding sequence is TGTGCCAGTAGTTCCGGACAGGGGTCCTACGAGCAGTACTTC. Residues: CASSSGQGSYEQYF.

This clone was seen only once. V usage is TRBV14 and J usage is TRBJ2-5; perhaps TRBD1 as D (6 bases). The germline V gene has CDR1 SGHDN and CDR2 FVKESK. The CDR3 length is 13 residues. The V end lost 5 bases, the J end lost 2 bases, and 9 bases lay between the germline ends. CDR3 loop: CASSGGQQETQYF. The CDR3 region has the DNA TGTGCCAGCAGCGGGGGACAACAAGAGACCCAGTACTTC.

The rearrangement joins TRBV27 to TRBJ1-1; D may be TRBD1 (5 bases). The V gene's germline CDR1 is MNHEY and CDR2 SMNVEV (reference sequence). V lost 6 bases, J lost 6 bases, and 14 bases lay in between. The CDR3 sequence is 13 residues long. This chain's CDR3 is CASSQGVVAEAFF. CDR3 in DNA: TGTGCCAGCAGCCAGGGCGTAGTGGCTGAAGCTTTCTTT.

J is TRBJ2-5 and V is TRBV15; no clear D gene. The CDR3 contains 12 residues. V shed 2 bases and J shed 2 bases, with 3 bases lying between them. The germline V gene has CDR1 LNHNV and CDR2 YYDKDF (reference sequence). For the CDR3, the DNA is TGTGCCACCAGCAGACCACAAGAGACCCAGTACTTC. This codes for CATSRPQETQYF.

The chain joins TRBV7-2 to TRBJ1-1; D is perhaps TRBD1 (5 bases). Trimming pared 7 bases from V and 0 bases from J, leaving 15 bases between. Germline lookup yields CDR1 SGHTA and CDR2 FQGNSA. This CDR3 has 15 amino acids. The CDR3 DNA is TGTGCCAGCACGCTACAAGGGACTTTGAACACTGAAGCTTTCTTT. Translated, it gives CASTLQGTLNTEAFF. The variable domain in full, completed from reference TRBV7-2 and TRBJ1-1, reads GAGVSQSPSNKVTEKGKDVELRCDPISGHTALYWYRQSLGQGLEFLIYFQGNSAPDKSGLPSDRFSAERTGGSVSTLTIQRTQQEDSAVYLCASTLQGTLNTEAFFGQGTRLTVV.

This clone was counted between two and nine times. V gene TRBV6-4 combines with J gene TRBJ2-3; a possible D gene is TRBD2 (5 bases). The CDR3 spans 14 residues. Trimming removed 0 bases from V and 1 base from J, with 5 bases in between. Germline V gene sequence: CDR1 MRHNA, CDR2 SNTAGT. The CDR3 DNA reads TGTGCCAGCAGTGACTCAGCGGGCACAGATACGCAGTATTTT. It codes for CASSDSAGTDTQYF.

V usage is TRBV28 and J usage is TRBJ2-1; 8 bases match TRBD2. The germline V gene has CDR1 MDHEN and CDR2 SYDVKM. CDR3 length: 20 residues. V lost 2 bases to trimming and J lost 5 bases; unmatched junction nucleotides: 20. The CDR3 DNA is TGTGCCAGCAGTTTAAGCCGGCAAATGGCCCCCGGGACTAGACACAATGAGCAGTTCTTC. This gives the protein CASSLSRQMAPGTRHNEQFF.

The chain joins TRBV9 to TRBJ1-6; D might be TRBD1 (5 bases). This CDR3 comprises 16 residues. Looked up from germline, CDR1 is SGDLS and CDR2 is YYNGEE. V was shortened by 1 base and J by 9 bases, with 17 bases between the two germline ends. CDR3 nucleotide sequence: TGTGCCAGCAGCGTACGGGACCGTCCTCCGAGTTCACCCCTCCACTTT. Amino acid sequence: CASSVRDRPPSSPLHF.